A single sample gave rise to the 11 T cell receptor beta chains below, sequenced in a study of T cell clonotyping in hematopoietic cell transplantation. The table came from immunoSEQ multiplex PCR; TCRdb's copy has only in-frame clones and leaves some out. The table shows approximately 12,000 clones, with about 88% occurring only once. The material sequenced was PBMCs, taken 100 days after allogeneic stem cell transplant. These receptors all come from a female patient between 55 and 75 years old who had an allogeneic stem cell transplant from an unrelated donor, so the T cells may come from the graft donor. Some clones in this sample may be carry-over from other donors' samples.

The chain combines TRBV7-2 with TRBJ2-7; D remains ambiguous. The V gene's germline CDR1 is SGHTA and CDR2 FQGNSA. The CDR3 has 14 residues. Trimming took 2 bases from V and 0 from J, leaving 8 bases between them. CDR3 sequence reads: CASSLPGSSYEQYF. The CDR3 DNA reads TGTGCCAGCAGCTTACCTGGTTCCTCCTACGAGCAGTACTTC.

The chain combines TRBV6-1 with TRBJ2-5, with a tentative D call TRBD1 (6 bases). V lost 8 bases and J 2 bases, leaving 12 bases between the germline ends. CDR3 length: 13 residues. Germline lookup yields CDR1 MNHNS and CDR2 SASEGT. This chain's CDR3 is CASQRQEQETQYF. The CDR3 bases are TGTGCCAGCCAGAGACAGGAGCAAGAGACCCAGTACTTC.

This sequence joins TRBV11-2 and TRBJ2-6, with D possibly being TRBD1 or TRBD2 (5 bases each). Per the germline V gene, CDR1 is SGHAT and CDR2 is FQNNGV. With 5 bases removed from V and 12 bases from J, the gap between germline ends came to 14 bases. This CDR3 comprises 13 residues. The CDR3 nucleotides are TGTGCCAGCAGCCAGGGACGAGCAGGCGTCCTGACTTTC. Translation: CASSQGRAGVLTF.

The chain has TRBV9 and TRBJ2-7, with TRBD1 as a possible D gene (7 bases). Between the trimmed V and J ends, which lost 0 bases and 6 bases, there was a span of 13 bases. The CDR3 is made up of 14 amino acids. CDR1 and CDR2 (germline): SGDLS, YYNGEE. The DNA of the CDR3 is TGTGCCAGCAGCGTAGAGTACAGGGGAGGCGAGCAGTACTTC. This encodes CASSVEYRGGEQYF.

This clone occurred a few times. The CDR3 DNA sequence: TGTGCCGTCCTACTAGCGGGAGTTGGCGAGCAGTACTTC. Its protein product is CAVLLAGVGEQYF. The gene calls are TRBV7-2 and TRBJ2-7, with TRBD2 identical over 11 bases. V lost 11 bases to trimming and J lost 6 bases; unmatched junction nucleotides: 9. Germline CDR1 reads SGHTA; CDR2 reads FQGNSA. The CDR3 is made up of 13 amino acids.

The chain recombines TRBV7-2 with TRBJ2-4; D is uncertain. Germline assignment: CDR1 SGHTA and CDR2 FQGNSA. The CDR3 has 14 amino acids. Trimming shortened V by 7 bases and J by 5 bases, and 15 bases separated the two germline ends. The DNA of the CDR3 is TGTGCCAGCAACTACAAGGGTCGAGAAAACATTCAGTACTTC. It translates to CASNYKGRENIQYF. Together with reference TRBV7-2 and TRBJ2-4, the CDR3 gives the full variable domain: GAGVSQSPSNKVTEKGKDVELRCDPISGHTALYWYRQSLGQGLEFLIYFQGNSAPDKSGLPSDRFSAERTGGSVSTLTIQRTQQEDSAVYLCASNYKGRENIQYFGAGTRLSVL.

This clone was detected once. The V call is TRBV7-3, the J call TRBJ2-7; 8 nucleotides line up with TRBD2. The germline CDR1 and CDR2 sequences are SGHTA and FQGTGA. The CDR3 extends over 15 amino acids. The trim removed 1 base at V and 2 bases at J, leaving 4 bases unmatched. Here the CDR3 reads CASSLNSGGTYEQYF. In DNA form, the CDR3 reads TGTGCCAGCAGCTTAAATTCGGGAGGGACCTACGAGCAGTACTTC.

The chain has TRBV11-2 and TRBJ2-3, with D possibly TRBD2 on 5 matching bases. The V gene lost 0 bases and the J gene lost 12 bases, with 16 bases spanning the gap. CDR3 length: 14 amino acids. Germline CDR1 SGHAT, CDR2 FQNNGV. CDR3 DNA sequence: TGTGCCAGCAGCTTAGATGTCGAGCTAGCCCTCCAGTATTTT. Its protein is CASSLDVELALQYF.

CDR3 sequence reads: CATSRAGGPYNEQFF. The CDR3 DNA sequence: TGTGCCACCAGCAGAGCGGGAGGGCCATACAATGAGCAGTTCTTC. This chain links TRBV15 with TRBJ2-1, with 8 nucleotides matching TRBD2. Trimming at V came to 1 base and at J to 4 bases, leaving 3 bases not matched to a gene. Germline V gene data show CDR1 as LNHNV and CDR2 as YYDKDF (reference sequence). There are 15 residues in the CDR3. The full variable domain, completed using reference TRBV15 and TRBJ2-1, is DAMVIQNPRYQVTQFGKPVTLSCSQTLNHNVMYWYQQKSSQAPKLLFHYYDKDFNNEADTPDNFQSRRPNTSFCFLDIRSPGLGDTAMYLCATSRAGGPYNEQFFGPGTRLTVL.

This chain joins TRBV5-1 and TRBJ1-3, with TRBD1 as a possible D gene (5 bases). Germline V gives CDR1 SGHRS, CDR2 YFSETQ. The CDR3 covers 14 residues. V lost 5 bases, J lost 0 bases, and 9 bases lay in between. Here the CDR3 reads CASSGTDSGNTIYF. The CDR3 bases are TGCGCCAGCAGTGGGACCGACTCTGGAAACACCATATATTTT.

Here the CDR3 reads CASSLAVFYGYTF. In DNA, the CDR3 is TGTGCCAGCAGCTTGGCGGTTTTCTATGGCTACACCTTC. The chain employs TRBV5-8 and TRBJ1-2; D is ambiguous. Germline V lookup: CDR1 SGHTS, CDR2 YDEGEE. The CDR3 runs to 13 residues. Trimming stripped 0 bases from V and 4 bases from J, with 7 bases between.